This TCR beta chain originates from a study of tumor-infiltrating lymphocytes in primary liver carcinoma. Study overall: Tumors were stage T1-T3 N0M0, roughly 4 to 10 cm across. Study-wide points: Lesser overlap characterized tumor-adjacent and tumor-blood pairs relative to tumor region pairs.

After removal of 3 bases from V and 5 bases from J, the junction contained 10 bases not matched to a gene. Looked up from germline, CDR1 is MGHRA and CDR2 is YSYEKL. The CDR3 covers 17 residues. Starting from 500 ng of total RNA, TCR beta cDNA was produced with a primer in the constant region. Each TCR beta library was derived from three nested multiplex PCR rounds that employed slightly modified ARM-PCR. In the first two PCR rounds, TRBV1-TRBV30 forward primers were paired with a C-beta reverse primer, and each round lasted about 10 cycles. MiXCR, run by TCRdb on the multiplex PCR reads, gives a single entry per CDR3 protein. The data show about 120,000 distinct CDR3 sequences, with roughly 70% seen just once and over 8% held by the top ten. As concerns this clonotype: Antigen: not known.

Bulk tissue was left unsorted, and RNA and DNA were co-extracted from 20-30 mg of it. This receptor was identified in a woman aged 55-70 years with primary liver carcinoma and hepatitis B virus infection. The V gene is TRBV4-1, the J gene TRBJ2-1; 10 nucleotides agree with TRBD2. Sequencing was carried out using tumor-adjacent normal liver tissue. The DNA of the CDR3 is TGCGCCAGCAGCCACACAGGACTAGCGGAAACCCACAATGAGCAGTTCTTC. This encodes CASSHTGLAETHNEQFF.